This T cell receptor (beta chain) stems from a study of control samples from healthy donors and cancer patients. CDR3 length: 14 residues. Losses at the gene ends were 3 bases for V and 5 bases for J; bases not matched to a gene: 3. Germline V lookup: CDR1 SEHNR, CDR2 FQNEAQ (reference sequence). The data were produced by immunoSEQ multiplex PCR, yet TCRdb's version contains in-frame clones alone and is incomplete. The sample lists some 160,000 clones, 80% to 95% occurring once. The chain has TRBV7-9 and TRBJ2-4; TRBD1 agrees at 8 bases. Material for sequencing was blood. The TCR comes from a woman younger than 45 in good health. The CDR3 nucleotides read TGTGCCAGCAGCTTCACAGGGGGAGAAAACATTCAGTACTTC. Protein: CASSFTGGENIQYF.